These T cell receptor beta chains were read from a single sample in a study of blood T cell repertoires in COVID-19. Generated by immunoSEQ multiplex PCR, the TCRdb table keeps only in-frame clones and is missing some. The data show roughly 140,000 clones, with around 91% seen just once and about 15% held by the top ten. Source material: peripheral blood. The receptors were gathered from a woman aged 35 to 49 with acute or convalescent COVID-19. CDR3s include the opening cysteine and the closing phenylalanine or tryptophan. Fields, in order: V gene, CDR3 protein.

V gene: TRBV24-1
CDR3 protein: CATSDRTGREAFF

V gene: TRBV6-5
CDR3 protein: CASSPGQGGKLFF

V gene: TRBV30
CDR3 protein: CAWSVQSGYGYTF

V gene: TRBV12-3/TRBV12-4
CDR3 protein: CASSLIRGYEQYF

V gene: TRBV7-2
CDR3 protein: CASSSRAGAPNEQFF

V gene: TRBV6-1
CDR3 protein: CASSEGQGSSEAFF

V gene: TRBV6-1
CDR3 protein: CASSEREKLFF

V gene: TRBV7-7
CDR3 protein: CASSLTGTGETQYF

V gene: TRBV5-1
CDR3 protein: CASQFGQNEKLFF

V gene: TRBV5-1
CDR3 protein: CASSLKQGNNEQFF

V gene: TRBV10-3
CDR3 protein: CAITPTGTEAFF

V gene: TRBV11-1
CDR3 protein: CASGNSRTGTSYEQYF

V gene: TRBV5-1
CDR3 protein: CASSLAAASGGRTDTQYF

V gene: TRBV28
CDR3 protein: CGYRETGANVLTF

V gene: TRBV30
CDR3 protein: CAWSETGNGNTIYF

V gene: TRBV2
CDR3 protein: CASSAWGSHQPQHF

V gene: TRBV11-2
CDR3 protein: CASSRPGQGGYEQYF

V gene: TRBV11-3
CDR3 protein: CASSHRTDTQYF

V gene: TRBV5-4
CDR3 protein: CASSSSGTSYANEQFF

V gene: TRBV15
CDR3 protein: CATSRARDFYRNEQFF

V gene: TRBV3-1/TRBV3-2
CDR3 protein: CASSHRGTGELFF

V gene: TRBV5-1
CDR3 protein: CASSSTGGNTEAFF

V gene: TRBV11-2
CDR3 protein: CASSLELLAGTYEQYF

V gene: TRBV5-1
CDR3 protein: CASSLEGQGSQPQHF

V gene: TRBV3-1/TRBV3-2
CDR3 protein: CASSPHATSGYNEQFF

V gene: TRBV3-1/TRBV3-2
CDR3 protein: CASGHLSGGGGDTQYF

V gene: TRBV2
CDR3 protein: CASRNAGTVYEQYF

V gene: TRBV24-1
CDR3 protein: CATSAVTGLSYNEQFF

V gene: TRBV2
CDR3 protein: CASSGQGYGEQYF

V gene: TRBV5-1
CDR3 protein: CASSLEGLAGTSGGSPEYNEQFF

V gene: TRBV7-9
CDR3 protein: CASGNDRGNSPLHF

V gene: TRBV20-1
CDR3 protein: CGTGGEKLFF

V gene: TRBV15
CDR3 protein: CATSKHDSTGELFF

V gene: TRBV6-1
CDR3 protein: CASSELGTGLIYEQYF

V gene: TRBV29-1
CDR3 protein: CSVVRGETSTDTQYF

V gene: TRBV5-6
CDR3 protein: CASSVRRDSGFNEQFF

V gene: TRBV7-2
CDR3 protein: CASSLGGLAKNIQYF

V gene: TRBV29-1
CDR3 protein: CSVEAGGLTVNEQFF

V gene: TRBV19
CDR3 protein: CASSIDLGTDEAFF

V gene: TRBV7-9
CDR3 protein: CASSLEASWRVPMEQYF

V gene: TRBV6-5
CDR3 protein: CASSYPSRQGRTEAFF

V gene: TRBV4-1
CDR3 protein: CASSQVRSNNQPQHF

V gene: TRBV19
CDR3 protein: CASSMLWTSGRAEQFF

V gene: TRBV7-3
CDR3 protein: CASSPRGESTDTQYF

V gene: TRBV29-1
CDR3 protein: CSVLLYYTDTQYF

V gene: TRBV29-1
CDR3 protein: CSVVTGGGRIYGYTF

V gene: TRBV28
CDR3 protein: CASSPPGFKNHDGYTF

V gene: TRBV2
CDR3 protein: CASKMTSGGTDTQYF

V gene: TRBV6-1
CDR3 protein: CASSERAGRNYEQYF

V gene: TRBV19
CDR3 protein: CASTPTGSDYGYTF

V gene: TRBV30
CDR3 protein: CAWSVDGPGQMNTEAFF

V gene: TRBV7-2
CDR3 protein: CASSLRGGISYNEQFF

V gene: TRBV4-1
CDR3 protein: CASSQESLAGNEQFF